The 25 T cell receptor beta chains below were found in one sample sequenced in a study of PD-L1 blockade in urothelial cancer. This sample's time point: pretreatment peripheral blood. TCRdb's table, derived via immunoSEQ multiplex PCR, lists solely in-frame clones and lacks some. Of 100,000 to 150,000 clones listed, less than 85% are singletons. Sequenced here: PBMCs, sampled around atezolizumab (anti-PD-L1) treatment. These receptors were taken from a man between 50 and 59 years old with urothelial cancer.

V is TRBV6-5 and J is TRBJ1-3; 7 positions match TRBD1. The CDR3 extends over 16 amino acids. With V trimmed by 0 bases and J by 0 bases, 2 bases remained unmatched. Germline loops: CDR1 MNHEY, CDR2 SVGAGI. CDR3 DNA sequence: TGTGCCAGCAGTTACTCGGGACAGAGCTCTGGAAACACCATATATTTT. Residues: CASSYSGQSSGNTIYF.

The V call is TRBV10-3, the J call TRBJ2-7, with D perhaps TRBD1 (6 bases). The CDR3 is made up of 13 amino acids. Trimming took 6 bases from V and 4 from J, leaving 13 bases between them. The germline gives CDR1 ENHRY, CDR2 SYGVKD. The CDR3 sequence: CAISGQQTYEQYF. The CDR3 DNA reads TGTGCCATCAGCGGACAGCAAACGTACGAGCAGTACTTC.

The rearrangement joins TRBV29-1 to TRBJ2-5; 7 bases match TRBD1. V lost 4 bases to trimming and J lost 4 bases; unmatched junction nucleotides: 12. Germline V gene data show CDR1 as SQVTM and CDR2 as ANQGSEA. The CDR3 covers 15 residues. Here the CDR3 DNA reads TGCAGCGTTGGGGGGCGAGGGGGCGGCTCAGAGACCCAGTACTTC. This encodes CSVGGRGGGSETQYF.

The chain carries TRBV27 and TRBJ2-7; TRBD2 agrees at 7 bases. This CDR3 has 15 amino acids. Germline trimming cut 0 bases from V and 3 bases from J; bases unmatched to any gene: 5. Per germline, CDR1 MNHEY and CDR2 SMNVEV (reference sequence). This CDR3 is CASSLSETSNYEQYF. The CDR3 DNA sequence: TGTGCCAGCAGTTTATCGGAGACTAGCAACTACGAGCAGTACTTC.

The V gene is TRBV28, the J gene TRBJ2-7; 9 bases agree with TRBD2. Trimming removed 4 bases from V and 7 bases from J; junction bases left unmatched: 5. CDR1 and CDR2 (germline): MDHEN, SYDVKM. CDR3 length: 13 amino acids. The CDR3 nucleotides read TGTGCCAGCAGTTCCGGACTAGCGCGGGAGCAGTACTTC. This translates into CASSSGLAREQYF.

This rearrangement joins TRBV30 to TRBJ2-7, with TRBD2 identical over 8 bases. The CDR3 length is 14 residues. Unmatched junction bases numbered 14, after V lost 8 bases and J lost 5 bases. The germline CDR1 and CDR2 sequences are GTSNPN and SVGIG (reference sequence). CDR3 sequence: CAVGGGLGVNEQYF. CDR3 sequence (DNA): TGTGCCGTCGGCGGGGGGCTCGGCGTTAACGAGCAGTACTTC. Together with reference TRBV30 and TRBJ2-7, the CDR3 gives the full variable domain: SQTIHQWPATLVQPVGSPLSLECTVEGTSNPNLYWYRQAAGRGLQLLFYSVGIGQISSEVPQNLSASRPQDRQFILSSKKLLLSDSGFYLCAVGGGLGVNEQYFGPGTRLTVT.

The rearrangement uses TRBV2 and TRBJ1-5; D unresolved. The V end lost 6 bases, the J end lost 7 bases, and 13 bases lay between the germline ends. This CDR3 spans 13 amino acids. Germline CDR1 and CDR2: SNHLY and FYNNEI. The CDR3 spells CASRRDAVQPQHF. The CDR3 DNA reads TGTGCCAGCAGACGCGATGCGGTCCAGCCCCAGCATTTT.

This clone was seen a handful of times. The chain combines TRBV19 with TRBJ1-1; 9 nucleotides align to TRBD1. V gave up 5 bases and J gave up 5 bases; unmatched junction bases: 6. Germline V gene sequence: CDR1 LNHDA, CDR2 SQIVND (reference sequence). The CDR3 is made up of 14 amino acids. DNA for the CDR3: TGTGCCAGTAGTCGAGGACAGGGGTTTACTGAAGCTTTCTTT. Translating it yields CASSRGQGFTEAFF.

The chain recombines TRBV19 with TRBJ2-1; TRBD1 agrees at 8 bases. This CDR3 region has 15 residues. Germline values: CDR1 LNHDA, CDR2 SQIVND (reference sequence). Trimming cost V 4 bases and J 2 bases; bases outside gene matches: 4. DNA for the CDR3: TGTGCCAGTAGTAACGGACAGGGCCCCTACAATGAGCAGTTCTTC. Translated: CASSNGQGPYNEQFF.

The chain recombines TRBV4-2 with TRBJ2-6, with D possibly TRBD1 on 6 matching bases. Deletions cut 1 base from V and 0 bases from J, with 10 bases between. The germline gives CDR1 LGHNA, CDR2 YNFKEQ. The length of the CDR3 is 17 residues. This chain's CDR3 is CASSQVGATSGANVLTF. The CDR3 coding sequence is TGTGCCAGCAGCCAAGTGGGGGCTACCTCTGGGGCCAACGTCCTGACTTTC.

The rearrangement links TRBV7-2 to TRBJ2-2, with 8 bases aligning to TRBD2. Germline V gives CDR1 SGHTA, CDR2 FQGNSA. The CDR3 totals 15 residues. The junction had 5 bases not matched to a gene; V was cut back by 4 bases and J by 4 bases. CDR3 sequence: CASSSSGGGTGELFF. The CDR3 nucleotides read TGTGCCAGCAGCTCCTCGGGAGGGGGCACCGGGGAGCTGTTTTTT.

The J gene is TRBJ2-1, the V gene TRBV5-5; TRBD2 might be the D (5 bases). The length of the CDR3 is 16 residues. Deletions cut 4 bases from V and 8 bases from J, with 22 bases between. The germline CDR1 and CDR2 sequences are SGHKS and YYEKEE (reference sequence). The CDR3 protein is CASSPRISGLIHEQFF. The CDR3 coding sequence is TGTGCCAGCAGCCCCCGGATCAGCGGTTTAATCCATGAGCAGTTCTTC.

The chain has TRBV28 and TRBJ2-1, with 7 bases lining up with TRBD2. V shed 5 bases, J shed 9 bases, and the junction held 4 bases outside the gene matches. CDR3 length: 12 amino acids. Looked up from germline, CDR1 is MDHEN and CDR2 is SYDVKM. Here the CDR3 DNA reads TGTGCCAGCAGTCTCCGACTAGCTGAGCAGTTCTTC. It codes for CASSLRLAEQFF.

This chain uses TRBV5-1 with TRBJ2-3; D gene ambiguous. The V end lost 0 bases, the J end lost 3 bases, and 11 bases lay between the germline ends. The CDR3 totals 15 residues. Looked up from germline, CDR1 is SGHRS and CDR2 is YFSETQ. CDR3 loop: CASSLGFTLTDTQYF. Here the CDR3 DNA reads TGCGCCAGCAGCTTGGGCTTCACCCTAACAGATACGCAGTATTTT.

V and J are TRBV28 and TRBJ2-1, with D maybe TRBD1 (6 bases). Germline lookup yields CDR1 MDHEN and CDR2 SYDVKM. The CDR3 runs 12 residues. V was shortened by 5 bases and J by 9 bases, with 11 bases between the two germline ends. CDR3 loop: CASSQGLGEQFF. The CDR3 DNA is TGTGCCAGCAGTCAGGGGTTAGGTGAGCAGTTCTTC.

The V gene is TRBV7-9, the J gene TRBJ2-7, with TRBD1 matching 8 bases. J gave up 4 bases and V 2 bases, and 10 bases lay outside the gene matches. CDR1 is SEHNR, CDR2 FQNEAQ, per germline (reference sequence). This CDR3 region has 16 residues. The CDR3 bases are TGTGCCAGCAGCTTATCTGGGACAGGTGGTTCGTACGAGCAGTACTTC. It codes for CASSLSGTGGSYEQYF.

This chain connects TRBV7-9 to TRBJ2-1; 9 bases line up with TRBD1. V lost 5 bases, J lost 10 bases, and 21 bases stayed unmatched. There are 18 residues in the CDR3. CDR1 and CDR2 from the germline V gene are SEHNR and FQNEAQ (reference sequence). The CDR3 sequence is CASSGRDSGTGLEPEQFF. The DNA for the CDR3 is TGTGCCAGCAGCGGACGAGACTCCGGGACAGGGCTTGAGCCGGAGCAGTTCTTC.

The CDR3 coding sequence is TGCGCCAGCAGCCTTCGTGGTAGCGGGGTATACAATGAGCAGTTCTTC. Translated, it gives CASSLRGSGVYNEQFF. This chain joins TRBV5-1 and TRBJ2-1; 8 positions agree with TRBD2. Germline lookup yields CDR1 SGHRS and CDR2 YFSETQ. Unmatched junction bases numbered 10, after V lost 4 bases and J lost 4 bases. This CDR3 has 16 amino acids.

The chain carries TRBV2 and TRBJ2-2, with D possibly matching TRBD2 (7 bases). This CDR3 comprises 18 residues. Looked up from germline, CDR1 is SNHLY and CDR2 is FYNNEI. V shed 4 bases and J shed 6 bases, with 24 bases lying between them. The CDR3 sequence is CASSVRGRGGVFSGELFF. For the CDR3, the DNA is TGTGCCAGCAGTGTTCGGGGACGAGGGGGGGTTTTTTCCGGGGAGCTGTTTTTT.

The chain employs TRBV7-6 and TRBJ2-2; D ambiguous. CDR3 size: 13 residues. Germline CDR1 reads SGHVS; CDR2 reads FNYEAQ. V dropped 3 bases and J dropped 1 base, with 3 bases sitting between them. The CDR3 here is CASSFRNTGELFF. In DNA, the CDR3 is TGTGCCAGCAGCTTCAGGAACACCGGGGAGCTGTTTTTT.

This clone has only a few counts. The chain couples TRBV28 to TRBJ1-1; TRBD1 is a possible D gene (6 bases). CDR1 is MDHEN, CDR2 SYDVKM, per germline. V shed 7 bases and J shed 1 base, with 10 bases lying between them. The CDR3 contains 13 residues. CDR3 nucleotides: TGTGCCAGCAACAGGGTCCGGAACACTGAAGCTTTCTTT. This encodes CASNRVRNTEAFF.

On this clone itself: One junction end does not reproduce the germline sequence, and a read error may be involved. The chain carries TRBV7-7 and TRBJ2-3, with 9 bases fitting TRBD2. This CDR3 region has 14 residues. Germline V CDR1 and CDR2: SSHAT, FNYEAQ (reference sequence). CDR3 nucleotides: TGTGCTAGCAGCCCTCTAGCGGGAATTGATACGCAGTATTTT. This sequence encodes CASSPLAGIDTQYF.

The chain joins TRBV28 to TRBJ2-5, with 9 bases that match TRBD1. The CDR3 covers 14 residues. The ends lost 6 bases at V and 5 bases at J; junction bases unmatched: 7. Germline values: CDR1 MDHEN, CDR2 SYDVKM. CDR3 nucleotide sequence: TGTGCCAGCAGCCTTACAGGGGGCGGGGAGACCCAGTACTTC. As protein: CASSLTGGGETQYF.

The chain has TRBV6-8 and TRBJ2-7, with TRBD1 matching 8 bases. In germline, CDR1 is MNHGY, CDR2 SAAAGT. J lost 3 bases, V lost 1 base, and 5 bases had no gene match. The CDR3 has 15 residues. The CDR3 reads CASSYFTGGHYEQYF. CDR3 DNA: TGTGCCAGCAGTTACTTCACAGGGGGACACTACGAGCAGTACTTC.

The rearrangement links TRBV2 to TRBJ1-5; D not certain. Germline CDR1 reads SNHLY; CDR2 reads FYNNEI. Trimming took 4 bases from V and 6 from J, leaving 10 bases between them. The CDR3 totals 13 residues. In nucleotides, the CDR3 is TGTGCCAGCAGTGTAATGGGGAGTCAGCCCCAGCATTTT. Translated, it gives CASSVMGSQPQHF.